This T cell receptor beta chain was identified during a study of vaccination and CD4 T cells after COVID-19. A few counts support this clonotype. Antigen specificity is unknown. Treatment described: roughly ten-day PBMC culture with coronavirus spike peptide pools or control peptides (ViraFEST assay). Oncomine TCR Beta short-read sequencing was applied to DNA from cultured CD4+ T cells. TCRdb recomputed calls from the PCR reads with MiXCR, one row per CDR3 protein. Of roughly 2,000 distinct CDR3 sequences in the sample, about 25% were seen once. The CDR3 has 11 amino acids. V lost 3 bases and J lost 5, with 5 bases in between. CDR1 is LGHNA, CDR2 YNFKEQ, per germline.

J is TRBJ2-7 and V is TRBV4-2; D is perhaps TRBD2 (5 bases). The specimen comprised CD4+ T cells from blood, cultured in vitro, sampled after SARS-CoV-2 vaccination. This clonotype originated in a human donor who had recovered from COVID-19. The chain's CDR3 is CASSQEDEQYF. The CDR3 nucleotides read TGTGCCAGCAGCCAGGAGGACGAGCAGTACTTC.